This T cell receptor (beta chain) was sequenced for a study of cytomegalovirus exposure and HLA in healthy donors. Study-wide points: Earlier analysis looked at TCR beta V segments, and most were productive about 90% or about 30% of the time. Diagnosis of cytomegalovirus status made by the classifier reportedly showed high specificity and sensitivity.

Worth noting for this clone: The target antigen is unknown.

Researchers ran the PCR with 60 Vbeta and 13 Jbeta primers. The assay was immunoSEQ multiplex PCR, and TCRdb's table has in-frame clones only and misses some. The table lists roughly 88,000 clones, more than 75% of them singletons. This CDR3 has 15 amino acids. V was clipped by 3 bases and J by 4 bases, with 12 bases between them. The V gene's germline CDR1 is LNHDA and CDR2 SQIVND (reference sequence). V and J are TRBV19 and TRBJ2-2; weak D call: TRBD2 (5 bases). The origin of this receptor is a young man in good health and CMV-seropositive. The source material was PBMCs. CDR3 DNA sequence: TGTGCCAGTAGTATTATAGGCGGGTCCACCGGGGAGCTGTTTTTT. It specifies CASSIIGGSTGELFF.